This TCR beta chain was documented in a study of shared clonotypes between healthy human individuals. Several immunoSEQ plates held equal portions of the genomic DNA taken from each subset. On sorted subsets, replicate PCRs used 200 to 250 ng DNA, or tens of thousands of T cell genomes. The method was immunoSEQ multiplex PCR; TCRdb's version includes in-frame clones alone and lacks a portion of them. The sample carries about 1.5 million clones, 96% recorded once. CD45RA-negative memory and CD45RA+ naive subsets were split from the CD4+ cells. Trimming removed 0 bases from V and 5 bases from J; junction bases left unmatched: 4. CDR1 LGHNT and CDR2 FRNRAP come from the germline V gene. The CDR3 totals 16 residues.

Sequenced input: naive CD4+ T cells sorted from blood. Specified subset: CD45RA+ positively selected. J is TRBJ2-3 and V is TRBV12-5, with TRBD2 matching 11 bases. The source of this sequence is a man younger than 45 in good health. The CDR3: CASGLVLAGVIDTQYF. CDR3 nucleotides: TGTGCTAGTGGTTTGGTACTAGCGGGAGTGATAGATACGCAGTATTTT.